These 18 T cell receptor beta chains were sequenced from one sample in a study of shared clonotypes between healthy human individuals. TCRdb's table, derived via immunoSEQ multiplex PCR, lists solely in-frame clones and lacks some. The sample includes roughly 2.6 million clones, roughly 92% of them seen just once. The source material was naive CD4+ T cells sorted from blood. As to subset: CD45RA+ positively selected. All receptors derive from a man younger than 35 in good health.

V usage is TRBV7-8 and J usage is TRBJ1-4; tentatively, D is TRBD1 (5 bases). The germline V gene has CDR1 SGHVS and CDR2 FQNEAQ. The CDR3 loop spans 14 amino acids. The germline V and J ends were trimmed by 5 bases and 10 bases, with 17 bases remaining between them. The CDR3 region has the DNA TGTGCCAGCAGCCCAGAAGGGGTCAGTGGAAAACTGTTTTTT. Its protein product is CASSPEGVSGKLFF.

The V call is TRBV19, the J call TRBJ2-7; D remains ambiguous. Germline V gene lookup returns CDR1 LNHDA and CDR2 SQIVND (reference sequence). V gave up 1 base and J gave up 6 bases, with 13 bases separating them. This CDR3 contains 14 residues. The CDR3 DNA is TGTGCCAGTAGTATAGGAGATCTCCCTTCCGAGCAGTACTTC. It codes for CASSIGDLPSEQYF.

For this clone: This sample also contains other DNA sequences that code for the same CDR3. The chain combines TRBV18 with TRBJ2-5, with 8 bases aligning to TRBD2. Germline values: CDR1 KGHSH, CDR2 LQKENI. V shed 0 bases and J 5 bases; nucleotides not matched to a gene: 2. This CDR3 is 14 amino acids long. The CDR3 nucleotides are TGTGCCAGCTCACCACCCCCGGGGGGGGAGACCCAGTACTTC. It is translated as CASSPPPGGETQYF. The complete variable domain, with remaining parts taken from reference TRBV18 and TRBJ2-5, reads NAGVMQNPRHLVRRRGQEARLRCSPMKGHSHVYWYRQLPEEGLKFMVYLQKENIIDESGMPKERFSAEFPKEGPSILRIQQVVRGDSAAYFCASSPPPGGETQYFGPGTRLLVL.

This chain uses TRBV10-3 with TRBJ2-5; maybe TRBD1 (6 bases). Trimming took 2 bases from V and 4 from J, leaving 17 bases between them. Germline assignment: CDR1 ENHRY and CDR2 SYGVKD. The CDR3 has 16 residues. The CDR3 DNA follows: TGTGCCATCAGTGAGGGGGGAACGGGCAGGGGAGAGACCCAGTACTTC. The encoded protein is CAISEGGTGRGETQYF.

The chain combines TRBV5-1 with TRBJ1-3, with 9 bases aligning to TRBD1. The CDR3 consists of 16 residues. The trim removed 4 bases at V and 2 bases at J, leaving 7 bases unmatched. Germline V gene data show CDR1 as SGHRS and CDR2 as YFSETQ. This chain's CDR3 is CASSADRGITGNTIYF. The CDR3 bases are TGCGCCAGCAGCGCGGACAGGGGAATAACTGGAAACACCATATATTTT.

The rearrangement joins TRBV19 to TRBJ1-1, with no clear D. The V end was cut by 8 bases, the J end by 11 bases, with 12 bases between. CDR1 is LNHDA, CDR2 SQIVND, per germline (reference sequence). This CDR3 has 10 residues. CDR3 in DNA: TGTGCCAGTGGGCCTCGAGGGGCTTTCTTT. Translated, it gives CASGPRGAFF.

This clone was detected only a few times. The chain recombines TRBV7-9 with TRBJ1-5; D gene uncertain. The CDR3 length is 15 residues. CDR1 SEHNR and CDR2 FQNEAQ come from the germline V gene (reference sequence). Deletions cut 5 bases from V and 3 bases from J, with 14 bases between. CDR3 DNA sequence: TGTGCCAGCAGCCTGGGGTCTGGCAACAATCAGCCCCAGCATTTT. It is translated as CASSLGSGNNQPQHF.

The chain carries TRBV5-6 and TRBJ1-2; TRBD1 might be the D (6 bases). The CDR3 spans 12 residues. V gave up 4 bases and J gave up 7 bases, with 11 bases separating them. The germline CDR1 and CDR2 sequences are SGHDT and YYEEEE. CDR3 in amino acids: CASSPGVGGYTF. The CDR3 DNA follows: TGTGCCAGCAGCCCAGGGGTTGGTGGCTACACCTTC.

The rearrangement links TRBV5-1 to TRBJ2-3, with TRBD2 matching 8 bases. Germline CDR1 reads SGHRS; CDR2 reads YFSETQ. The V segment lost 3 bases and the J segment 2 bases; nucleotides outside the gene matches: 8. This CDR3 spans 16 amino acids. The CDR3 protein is CASSSRTSTPTDTQYF. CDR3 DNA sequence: TGCGCCAGCAGCTCGCGGACTAGCACTCCCACAGATACGCAGTATTTT.

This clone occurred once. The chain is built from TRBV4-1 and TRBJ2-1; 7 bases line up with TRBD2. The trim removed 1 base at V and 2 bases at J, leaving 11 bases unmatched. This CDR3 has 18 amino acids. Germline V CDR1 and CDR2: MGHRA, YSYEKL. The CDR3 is CASSQGGGGSGTYNEQFF. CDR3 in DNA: TGCGCCAGCAGCCAAGGCGGAGGCGGGAGTGGCACCTACAATGAGCAGTTCTTC.

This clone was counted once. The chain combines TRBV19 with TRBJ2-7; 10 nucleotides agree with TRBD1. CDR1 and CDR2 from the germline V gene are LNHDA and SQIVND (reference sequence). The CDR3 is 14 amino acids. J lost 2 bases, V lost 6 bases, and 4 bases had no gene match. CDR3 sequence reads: CASRSGTGAYEQYF. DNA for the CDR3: TGTGCCAGTAGGTCCGGGACAGGGGCCTACGAGCAGTACTTC. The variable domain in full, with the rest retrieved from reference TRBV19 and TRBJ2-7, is DGGITQSPKYLFRKEGQNVTLSCEQNLNHDAMYWYRQDPGQGLRLIYYSQIVNDFQKGDIAEGYSVSREKKESFPLTVTSAQKNPTAFYLCASRSGTGAYEQYFGPGTRLTVT.

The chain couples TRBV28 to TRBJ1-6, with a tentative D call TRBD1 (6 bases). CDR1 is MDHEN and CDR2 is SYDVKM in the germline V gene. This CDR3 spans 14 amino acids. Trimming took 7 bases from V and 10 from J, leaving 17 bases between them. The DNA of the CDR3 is TGTGCCAGCAAACAGGGAATTTTGGCCTCACCCCTCCACTTT. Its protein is CASKQGILASPLHF.

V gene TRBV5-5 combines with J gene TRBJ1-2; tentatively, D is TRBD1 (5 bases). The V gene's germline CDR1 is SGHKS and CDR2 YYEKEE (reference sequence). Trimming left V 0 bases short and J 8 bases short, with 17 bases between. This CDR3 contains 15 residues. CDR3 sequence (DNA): TGTGCCAGCAGCTTGGACCCGGGACGCCGCCGGGGCTACACCTTC. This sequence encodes CASSLDPGRRRGYTF. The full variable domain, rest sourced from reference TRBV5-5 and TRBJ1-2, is DAGVTQSPTHLIKTRGQQVTLRCSPISGHKSVSWYQQVLGQGPQFIFQYYEKEERGRGNFPDRFSARQFPNYSSELNVNALLLGDSALYLCASSLDPGRRRGYTFGSGTRLTVV.

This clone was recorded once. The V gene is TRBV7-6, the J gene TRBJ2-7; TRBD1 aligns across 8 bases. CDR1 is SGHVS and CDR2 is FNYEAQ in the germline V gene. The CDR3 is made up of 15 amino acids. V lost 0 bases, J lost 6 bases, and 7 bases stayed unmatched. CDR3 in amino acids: CASSLAFPGQGEQYF. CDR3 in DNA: TGTGCCAGCAGCTTAGCCTTTCCTGGACAGGGCGAGCAGTACTTC.

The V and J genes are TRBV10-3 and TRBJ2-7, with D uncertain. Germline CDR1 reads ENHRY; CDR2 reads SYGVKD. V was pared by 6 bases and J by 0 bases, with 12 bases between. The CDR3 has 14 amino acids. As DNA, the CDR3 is TGTGCCATCAGCCCGGGTTCGACCTCCTACGAGCAGTACTTC. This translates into CAISPGSTSYEQYF.

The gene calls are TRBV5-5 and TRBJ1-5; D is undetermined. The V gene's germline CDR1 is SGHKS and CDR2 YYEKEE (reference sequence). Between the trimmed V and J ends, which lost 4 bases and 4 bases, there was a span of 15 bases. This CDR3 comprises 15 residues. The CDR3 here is CASSNPTPGNQPQHF. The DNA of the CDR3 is TGTGCCAGCAGCAATCCCACCCCGGGGAATCAGCCCCAGCATTTT.

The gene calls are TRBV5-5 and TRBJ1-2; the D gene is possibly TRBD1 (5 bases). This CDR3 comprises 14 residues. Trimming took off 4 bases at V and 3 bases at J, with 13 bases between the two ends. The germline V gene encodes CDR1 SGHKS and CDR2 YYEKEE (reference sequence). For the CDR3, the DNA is TGTGCCAGCAGCGTGGACAATATGTACTATGGCTACACCTTC. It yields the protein CASSVDNMYYGYTF.

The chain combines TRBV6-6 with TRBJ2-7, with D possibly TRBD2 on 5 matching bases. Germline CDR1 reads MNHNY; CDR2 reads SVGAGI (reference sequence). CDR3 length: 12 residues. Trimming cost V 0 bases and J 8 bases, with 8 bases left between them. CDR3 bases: TGTGCCAGCAGTTACTCTCGGGATAAGCAGTACTTC. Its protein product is CASSYSRDKQYF.